This TCR beta chain was obtained from a study of blood T cell repertoires in COVID-19. About the research overall: From the United States, Italy and Spain came samples of acute and convalescent COVID-19.

This clone was recorded once. V lost 2 bases, J lost 5 bases, and 16 bases lay in between. The CDR3 is 16 amino acids. In germline, CDR1 is GTSNPN, CDR2 SVGIG (reference sequence). Sequenced by immunoSEQ multiplex PCR; TCRdb stores in-frame clones only, minus some. This sample has about 410,000 clones; about nine tenths occur once, and the top ten carry 1.4%. The clonotype was recovered from a woman aged 25 to 39 with active or convalescent COVID-19. The gene calls are TRBV30 and TRBJ1-6; D remains ambiguous. The source material was peripheral blood. The CDR3 sequence is CAWSLPGFGNNSPLHF. The CDR3 region has the DNA TGTGCCTGGAGTTTACCGGGTTTTGGCAATAATTCACCCCTCCACTTT.